This entry features one T cell receptor (beta chain) sequence. Its antigen is unknown. These data originate in a study of vaccination effects on CD4 cells after COVID-19. Study-level findings and limits: Infection-derived and vaccine-derived clones contracted markedly late after vaccination. Post-vaccine spike-reactive clones in convalescents were mainly new vaccine-induced clones.

Prior to sequencing, the ViraFEST assay stimulated PBMC with viral peptide pools, which expanded the antigen-specific CD4+ T cells. With about ten days of culture completed, CD4+ T cells were isolated. SARS-CoV-2 infection was confirmed by PCR in the person between March and December 2020. The V and J ends lost 2 bases and 8 bases respectively, with 18 bases between them. CDR3 length: 15 residues. Germline-derived CDR1 and CDR2 are MNHEY and SVGAGI. Generated by immunoSEQ multiplex PCR, the TCRdb table keeps only in-frame clones and is missing some. Here the sample spans about 20,000 clones, roughly four fifths being singletons.

The chain employs TRBV6-5 and TRBJ1-2, with D possibly being TRBD1 (6 bases). Sequencing was performed on CD4+ T cells from PBMCs cultured with SARS-CoV-2 spike peptides, taken before COVID-19 vaccination. This receptor was taken from a human donor who had a prior SARS-CoV-2 infection. The CDR3 DNA reads as TGTGCCAGCAGTTACGGGCCGCGGACAGAAAAAGGCTACACCTTC. It yields the protein CASSYGPRTEKGYTF.